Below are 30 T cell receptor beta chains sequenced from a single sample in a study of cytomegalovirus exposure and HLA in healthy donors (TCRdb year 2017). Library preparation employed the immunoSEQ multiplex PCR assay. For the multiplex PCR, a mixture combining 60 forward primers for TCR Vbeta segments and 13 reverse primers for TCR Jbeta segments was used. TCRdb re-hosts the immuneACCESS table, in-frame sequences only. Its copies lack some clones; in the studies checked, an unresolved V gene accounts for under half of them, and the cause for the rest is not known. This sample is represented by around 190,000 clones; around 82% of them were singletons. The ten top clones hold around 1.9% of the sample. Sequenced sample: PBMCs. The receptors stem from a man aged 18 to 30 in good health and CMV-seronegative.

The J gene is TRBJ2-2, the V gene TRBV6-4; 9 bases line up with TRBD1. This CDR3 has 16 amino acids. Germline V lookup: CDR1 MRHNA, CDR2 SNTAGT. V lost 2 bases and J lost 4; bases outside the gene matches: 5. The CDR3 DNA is TGTGCCAGCAGTGACACCCCGGGACAGGGCACCGGGGAGCTGTTTTTT. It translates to CASSDTPGQGTGELFF.

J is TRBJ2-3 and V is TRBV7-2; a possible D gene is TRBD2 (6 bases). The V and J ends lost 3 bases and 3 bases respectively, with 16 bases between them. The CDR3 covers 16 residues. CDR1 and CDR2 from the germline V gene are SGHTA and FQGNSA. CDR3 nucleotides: TGTGCCAGCAGCTTTCAAAAGCGGGCCCGTACAGATACGCAGTATTTT. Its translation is CASSFQKRARTDTQYF.

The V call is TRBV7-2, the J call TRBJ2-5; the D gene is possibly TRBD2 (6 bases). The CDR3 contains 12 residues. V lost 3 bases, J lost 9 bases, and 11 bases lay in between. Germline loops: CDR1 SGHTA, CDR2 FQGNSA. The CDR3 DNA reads TGTGCCAGCAGCTTCGGGGGTGGGGCCCAGTACTTC. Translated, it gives CASSFGGGAQYF.

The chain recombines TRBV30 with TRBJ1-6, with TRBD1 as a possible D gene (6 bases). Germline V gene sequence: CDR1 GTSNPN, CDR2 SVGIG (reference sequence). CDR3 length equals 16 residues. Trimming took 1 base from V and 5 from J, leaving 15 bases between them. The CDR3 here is CAWSADSVLNNSPLHF. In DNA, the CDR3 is TGTGCCTGGAGTGCGGACAGCGTACTTAATAATTCACCCCTCCACTTT. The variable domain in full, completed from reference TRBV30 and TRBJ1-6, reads SQTIHQWPATLVQPVGSPLSLECTVEGTSNPNLYWYRQAAGRGLQLLFYSVGIGQISSEVPQNLSASRPQDRQFILSSKKLLLSDSGFYLCAWSADSVLNNSPLHFGNGTRLTVT.

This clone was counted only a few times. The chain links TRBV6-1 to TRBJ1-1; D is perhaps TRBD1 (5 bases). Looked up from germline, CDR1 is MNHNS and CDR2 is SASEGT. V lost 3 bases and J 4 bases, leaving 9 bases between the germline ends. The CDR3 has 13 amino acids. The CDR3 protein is CASSEQRGTEAFF. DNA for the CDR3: TGTGCCAGCAGTGAGCAAAGGGGCACTGAAGCTTTCTTT.

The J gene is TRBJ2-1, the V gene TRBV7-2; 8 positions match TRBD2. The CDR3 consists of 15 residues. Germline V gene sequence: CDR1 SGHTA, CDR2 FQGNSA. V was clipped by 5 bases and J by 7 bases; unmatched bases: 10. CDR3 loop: CASSQTAGVPNEQFF. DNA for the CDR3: TGTGCCAGCAGCCAAACAGCGGGAGTACCAAATGAGCAGTTCTTC.

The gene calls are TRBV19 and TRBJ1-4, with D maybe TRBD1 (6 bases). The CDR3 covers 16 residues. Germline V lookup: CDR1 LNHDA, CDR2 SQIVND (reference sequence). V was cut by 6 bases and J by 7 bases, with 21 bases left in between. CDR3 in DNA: TGTGCCAGTAGACAACCGACACAGGGATGGGGTGAAAAACTGTTTTTT. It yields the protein CASRQPTQGWGEKLFF.

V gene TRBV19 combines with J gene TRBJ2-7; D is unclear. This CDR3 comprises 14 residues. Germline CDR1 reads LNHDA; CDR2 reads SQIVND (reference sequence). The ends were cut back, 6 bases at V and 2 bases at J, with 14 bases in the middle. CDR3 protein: CASRSPRKTYEQYF. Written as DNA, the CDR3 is TGTGCCAGTAGATCCCCCAGGAAAACCTACGAGCAGTACTTC.

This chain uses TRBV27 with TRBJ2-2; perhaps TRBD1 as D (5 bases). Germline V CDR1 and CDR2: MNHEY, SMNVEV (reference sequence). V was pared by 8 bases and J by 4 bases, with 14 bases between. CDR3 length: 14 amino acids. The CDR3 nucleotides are TGTGCCAGCGCGGCAGGGATTGGCACCGGGGAGCTGTTTTTT. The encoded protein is CASAAGIGTGELFF.

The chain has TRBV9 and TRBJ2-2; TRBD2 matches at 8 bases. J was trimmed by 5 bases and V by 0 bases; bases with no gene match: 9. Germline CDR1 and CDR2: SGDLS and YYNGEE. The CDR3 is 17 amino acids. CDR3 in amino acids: CASSVGAGGASTGELFF. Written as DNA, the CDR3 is TGTGCCAGCAGCGTAGGTGCCGGGGGGGCTTCAACCGGGGAGCTGTTTTTT.

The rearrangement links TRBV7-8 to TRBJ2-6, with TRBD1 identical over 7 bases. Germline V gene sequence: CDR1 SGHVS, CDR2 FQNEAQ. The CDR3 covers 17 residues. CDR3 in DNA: TGTGCGACGGTGGGGGACAGACTTTACTCTGGGGCCAACGTCCTGACTTTC. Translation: CATVGDRLYSGANVLTF.

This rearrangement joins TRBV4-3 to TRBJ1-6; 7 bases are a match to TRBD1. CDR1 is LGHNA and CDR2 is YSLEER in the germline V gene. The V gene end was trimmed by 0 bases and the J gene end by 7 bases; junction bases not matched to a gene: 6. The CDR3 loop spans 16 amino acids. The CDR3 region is CASSQDGTAKNSPLHF. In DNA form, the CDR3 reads TGCGCCAGCAGCCAAGATGGGACAGCTAAGAATTCACCCCTCCACTTT.

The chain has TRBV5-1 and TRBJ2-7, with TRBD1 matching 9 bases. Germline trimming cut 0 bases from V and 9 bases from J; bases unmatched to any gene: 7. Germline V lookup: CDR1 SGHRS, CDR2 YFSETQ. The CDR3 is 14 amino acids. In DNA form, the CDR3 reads TGCGCCAGCAGCTTGGAGTGGGACAGGGCCGGGCAGTACTTC. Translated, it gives CASSLEWDRAGQYF. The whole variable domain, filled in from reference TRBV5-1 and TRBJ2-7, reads KAGVTQTPRYLIKTRGQQVTLSCSPISGHRSVSWYQQTPGQGLQFLFEYFSETQRNKGNFPGRFSGRQFSNSRSEMNVSTLELGDSALYLCASSLEWDRAGQYFGPGTRLTVT.

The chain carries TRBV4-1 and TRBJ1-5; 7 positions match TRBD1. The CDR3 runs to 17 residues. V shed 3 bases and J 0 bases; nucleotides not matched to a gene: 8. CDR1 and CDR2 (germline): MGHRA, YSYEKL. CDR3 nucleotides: TGCGCCAGCAGCCAGCCCGGGACAGACTATAGCAATCAGCCCCAGCATTTT. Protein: CASSQPGTDYSNQPQHF.

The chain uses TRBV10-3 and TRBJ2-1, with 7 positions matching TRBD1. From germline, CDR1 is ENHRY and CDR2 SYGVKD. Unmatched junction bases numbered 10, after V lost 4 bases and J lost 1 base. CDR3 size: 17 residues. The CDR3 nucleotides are TGTGCCATCAGTGGGAACGGAGAGGACAGGTCCTACAATGAGCAGTTCTTC. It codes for CAISGNGEDRSYNEQFF.

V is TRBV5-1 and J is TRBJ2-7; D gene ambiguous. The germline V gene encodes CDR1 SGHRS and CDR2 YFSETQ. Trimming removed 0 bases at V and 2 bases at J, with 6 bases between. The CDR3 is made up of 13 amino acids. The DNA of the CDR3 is TGCGCCAGCAGCTTGGACAGCCCCTACGAGCAGTACTTC. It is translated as CASSLDSPYEQYF. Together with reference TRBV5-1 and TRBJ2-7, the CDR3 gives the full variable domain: KAGVTQTPRYLIKTRGQQVTLSCSPISGHRSVSWYQQTPGQGLQFLFEYFSETQRNKGNFPGRFSGRQFSNSRSEMNVSTLELGDSALYLCASSLDSPYEQYFGPGTRLTVT.

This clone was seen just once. The CDR3 sequence: CASSSTGGGQPQHF. The CDR3 DNA is TGTGCCAGCAGTTCTACAGGGGGTGGCCAGCCCCAGCATTTT. The chain joins TRBV27 to TRBJ1-5, with 8 bases aligning to TRBD1. This CDR3 comprises 14 residues. Germline CDR1 is MNHEY and CDR2 is SMNVEV (reference sequence). V shed 4 bases, J shed 7 bases, and the junction held 6 bases outside the gene matches.

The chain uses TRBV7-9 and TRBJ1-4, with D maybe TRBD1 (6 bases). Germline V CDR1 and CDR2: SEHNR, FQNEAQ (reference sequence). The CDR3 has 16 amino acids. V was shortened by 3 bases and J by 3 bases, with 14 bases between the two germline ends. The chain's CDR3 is CASSFFRTVSNEKLFF. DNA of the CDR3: TGTGCCAGCAGCTTTTTCCGGACAGTCTCTAATGAAAAACTGTTTTTT.

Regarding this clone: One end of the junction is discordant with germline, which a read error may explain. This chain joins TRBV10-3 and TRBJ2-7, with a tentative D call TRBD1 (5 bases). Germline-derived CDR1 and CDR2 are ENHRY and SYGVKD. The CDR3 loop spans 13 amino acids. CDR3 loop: CAISERQTYGQYF. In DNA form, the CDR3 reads TGTGCCATCAGTGAACGACAGACCTACGGGCAGTACTTC.

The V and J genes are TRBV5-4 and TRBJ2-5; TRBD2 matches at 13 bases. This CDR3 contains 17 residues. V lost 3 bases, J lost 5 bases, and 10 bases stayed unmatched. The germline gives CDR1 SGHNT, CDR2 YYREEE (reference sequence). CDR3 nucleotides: TGTGCCAGCAGCTATAGGGGACTAGCGGGGATGGAGGAGACCCAGTACTTC. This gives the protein CASSYRGLAGMEETQYF.

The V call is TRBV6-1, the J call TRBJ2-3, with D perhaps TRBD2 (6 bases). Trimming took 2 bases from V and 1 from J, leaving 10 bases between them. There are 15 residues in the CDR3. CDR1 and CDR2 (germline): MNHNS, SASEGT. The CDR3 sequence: CASSETRGGTDTQYF. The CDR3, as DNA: TGTGCCAGCAGTGAAACGCGGGGAGGCACAGATACGCAGTATTTT.

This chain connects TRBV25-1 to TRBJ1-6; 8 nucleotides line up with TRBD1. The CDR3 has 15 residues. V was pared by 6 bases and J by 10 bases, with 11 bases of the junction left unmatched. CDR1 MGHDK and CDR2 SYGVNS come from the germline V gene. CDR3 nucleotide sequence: TGTGCCAGCAGGGACCCGGGACAGGCGGGATCACCCCTCCACTTT. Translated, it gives CASRDPGQAGSPLHF.

The CDR3 DNA sequence: TGTGCCAGTAGCACACAGGGGGGACACTACGAGCAGTACTTC. Amino acids: CASSTQGGHYEQYF. This rearrangement joins TRBV19 to TRBJ2-7; 8 bases align to TRBD1. Germline CDR1 and CDR2: LNHDA and SQIVND (reference sequence). This CDR3 has 14 residues. V lost 6 bases, J lost 3 bases, and 7 bases stayed unmatched.

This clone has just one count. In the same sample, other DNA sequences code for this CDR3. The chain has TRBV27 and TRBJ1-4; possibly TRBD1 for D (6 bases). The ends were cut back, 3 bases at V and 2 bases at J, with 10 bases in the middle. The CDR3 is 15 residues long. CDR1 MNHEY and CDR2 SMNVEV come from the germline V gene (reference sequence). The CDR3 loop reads CASSFAGATNEKLFF. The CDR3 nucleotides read TGTGCCAGCAGTTTTGCAGGGGCGACTAATGAAAAACTGTTTTTT. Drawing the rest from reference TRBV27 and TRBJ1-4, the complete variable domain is EAQVTQNPRYLITVTGKKLTVTCSQNMNHEYMSWYRQDPGLGLRQIYYSMNVEVTDKGDVPEGYKVSRKEKRNFPLILESPSPNQTSLYFCASSFAGATNEKLFFGSGTQLSVL.

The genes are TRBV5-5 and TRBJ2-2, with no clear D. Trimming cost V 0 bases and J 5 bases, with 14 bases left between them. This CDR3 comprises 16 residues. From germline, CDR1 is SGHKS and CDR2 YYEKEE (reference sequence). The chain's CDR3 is CASSLALRRGTGELFF. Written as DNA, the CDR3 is TGTGCCAGCAGCTTGGCGCTGCGGCGAGGAACCGGGGAGCTGTTTTTT.

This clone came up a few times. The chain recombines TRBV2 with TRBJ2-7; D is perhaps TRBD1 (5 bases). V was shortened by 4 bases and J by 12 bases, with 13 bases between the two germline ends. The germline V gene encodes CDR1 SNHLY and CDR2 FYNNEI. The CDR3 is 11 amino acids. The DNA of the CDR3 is TGTGCCAGCAGTGTTCGGACAAGCCCGTACTTC. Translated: CASSVRTSPYF.

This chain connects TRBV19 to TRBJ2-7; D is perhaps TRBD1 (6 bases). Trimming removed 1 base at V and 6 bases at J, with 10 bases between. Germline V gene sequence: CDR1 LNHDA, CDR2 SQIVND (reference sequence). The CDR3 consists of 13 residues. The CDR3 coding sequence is TGTGCCAGTAGTATAGGGAACAGGGCCGAGCAGTACTTC. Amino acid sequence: CASSIGNRAEQYF.

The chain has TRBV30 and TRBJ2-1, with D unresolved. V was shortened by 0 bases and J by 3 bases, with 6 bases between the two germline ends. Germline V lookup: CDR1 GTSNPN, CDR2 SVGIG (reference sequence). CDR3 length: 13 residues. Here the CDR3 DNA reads TGTGCCTGGAGTGTTGGCAACTACAATGAGCAGTTCTTC. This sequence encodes CAWSVGNYNEQFF. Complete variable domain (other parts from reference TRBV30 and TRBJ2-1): SQTIHQWPATLVQPVGSPLSLECTVEGTSNPNLYWYRQAAGRGLQLLFYSVGIGQISSEVPQNLSASRPQDRQFILSSKKLLLSDSGFYLCAWSVGNYNEQFFGPGTRLTVL.

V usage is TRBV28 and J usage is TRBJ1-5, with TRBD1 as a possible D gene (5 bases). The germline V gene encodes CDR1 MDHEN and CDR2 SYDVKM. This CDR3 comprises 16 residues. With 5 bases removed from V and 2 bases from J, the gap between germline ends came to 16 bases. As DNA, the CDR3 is TGTGCCAGCAGTGGGGGACTCCCGAGAGGCAATCAGCCCCAGCATTTT. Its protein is CASSGGLPRGNQPQHF.

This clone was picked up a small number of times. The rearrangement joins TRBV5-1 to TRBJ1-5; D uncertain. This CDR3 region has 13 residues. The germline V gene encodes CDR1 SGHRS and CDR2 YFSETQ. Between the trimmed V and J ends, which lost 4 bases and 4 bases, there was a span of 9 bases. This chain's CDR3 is CASSPPLNQPQHF. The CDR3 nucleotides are TGCGCCAGCAGCCCTCCCTTGAATCAGCCCCAGCATTTT.